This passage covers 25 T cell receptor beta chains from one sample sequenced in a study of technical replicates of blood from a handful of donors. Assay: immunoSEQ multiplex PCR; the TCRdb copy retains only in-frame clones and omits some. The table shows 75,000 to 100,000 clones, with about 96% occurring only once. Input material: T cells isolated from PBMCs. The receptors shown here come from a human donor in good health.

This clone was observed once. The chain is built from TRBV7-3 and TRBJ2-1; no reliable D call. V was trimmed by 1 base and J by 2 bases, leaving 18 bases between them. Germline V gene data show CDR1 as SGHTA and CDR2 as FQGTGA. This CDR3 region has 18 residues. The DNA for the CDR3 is TGTGCCAGCAGCTTAAACGGTGTGGTGCGGTCCCCCTACAATGAGCAGTTCTTC. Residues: CASSLNGVVRSPYNEQFF.

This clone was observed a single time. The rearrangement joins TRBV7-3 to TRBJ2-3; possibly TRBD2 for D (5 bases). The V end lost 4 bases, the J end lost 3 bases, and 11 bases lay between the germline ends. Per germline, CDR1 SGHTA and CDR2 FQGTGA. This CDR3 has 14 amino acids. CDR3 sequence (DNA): TGTGCCAGCAGCTATGGGAGAATGACAGATACGCAGTATTTT. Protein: CASSYGRMTDTQYF.

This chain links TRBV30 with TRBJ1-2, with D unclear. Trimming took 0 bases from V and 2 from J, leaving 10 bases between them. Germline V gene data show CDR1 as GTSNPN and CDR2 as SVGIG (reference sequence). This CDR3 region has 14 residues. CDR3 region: CAWSVGLTNYGYTF. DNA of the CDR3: TGTGCCTGGAGTGTTGGACTGACCAACTATGGCTACACCTTC. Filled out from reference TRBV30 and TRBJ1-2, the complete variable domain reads SQTIHQWPATLVQPVGSPLSLECTVEGTSNPNLYWYRQAAGRGLQLLFYSVGIGQISSEVPQNLSASRPQDRQFILSSKKLLLSDSGFYLCAWSVGLTNYGYTFGSGTRLTVV.

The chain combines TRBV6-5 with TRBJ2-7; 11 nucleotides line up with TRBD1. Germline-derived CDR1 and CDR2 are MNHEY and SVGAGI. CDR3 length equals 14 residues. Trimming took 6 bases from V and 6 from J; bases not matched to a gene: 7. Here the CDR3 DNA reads TGTGCCAGCAGGCCAGCCGGGACAGGGGGCGAGCAGTACTTC. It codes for CASRPAGTGGEQYF.

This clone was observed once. The CDR3 region is CASSDQGGYEKLFF. CDR3 coding DNA: TGTGCCAGTTCAGATCAGGGGGGTTATGAAAAACTGTTTTTT. The chain is built from TRBV5-4 and TRBJ1-4, with 7 bases that match TRBD1. Trimming at V came to 8 bases and at J to 6 bases, leaving 10 bases not matched to a gene. The CDR3 is 14 residues long. Looked up from germline, CDR1 is SGHNT and CDR2 is YYREEE (reference sequence). Based on the CDR3 plus reference TRBV5-4 and TRBJ1-4, the full variable domain is ETGVTQSPTHLIKTRGQQVTLRCSSQSGHNTVSWYQQALGQGPQFIFQYYREEENGRGNFPPRFSGLQFPNYSSELNVNALELDDSALYLCASSDQGGYEKLFFGSGTQLSVL.

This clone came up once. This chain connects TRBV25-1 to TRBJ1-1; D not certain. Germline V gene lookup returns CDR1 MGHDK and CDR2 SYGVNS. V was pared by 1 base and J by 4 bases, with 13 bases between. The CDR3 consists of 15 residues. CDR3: CASSEFWGAGTEAFF. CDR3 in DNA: TGTGCCAGCAGTGAATTTTGGGGAGCGGGCACTGAAGCTTTCTTT.

The CDR3 DNA is TGTGCCAGCAGTTATAATGGCGGGCAGAACTATGGCTACACCTTC. This sequence encodes CASSYNGGQNYGYTF. J is TRBJ1-2 and V is TRBV6-5; D gene ambiguous. Germline assignment: CDR1 MNHEY and CDR2 SVGAGI. V lost 3 bases and J lost 2, with 13 bases in between. The CDR3 spans 15 residues.

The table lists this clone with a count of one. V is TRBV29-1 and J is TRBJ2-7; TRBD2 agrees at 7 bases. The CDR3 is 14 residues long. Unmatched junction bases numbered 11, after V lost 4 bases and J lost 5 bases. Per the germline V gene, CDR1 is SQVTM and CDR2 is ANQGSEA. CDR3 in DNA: TGCAGCGTTGCCCCGAGGCTAGCGGACCACGAGCAGTACTTC. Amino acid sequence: CSVAPRLADHEQYF.

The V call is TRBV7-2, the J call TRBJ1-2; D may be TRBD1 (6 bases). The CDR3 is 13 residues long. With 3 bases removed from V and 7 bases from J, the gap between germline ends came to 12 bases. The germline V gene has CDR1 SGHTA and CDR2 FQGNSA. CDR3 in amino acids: CASSLLDSSGYTF. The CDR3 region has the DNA TGTGCCAGCAGCTTGCTGGACAGCTCTGGCTACACCTTC. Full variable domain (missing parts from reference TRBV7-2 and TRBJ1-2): GAGVSQSPSNKVTEKGKDVELRCDPISGHTALYWYRQSLGQGLEFLIYFQGNSAPDKSGLPSDRFSAERTGGSVSTLTIQRTQQEDSAVYLCASSLLDSSGYTFGSGTRLTVV.

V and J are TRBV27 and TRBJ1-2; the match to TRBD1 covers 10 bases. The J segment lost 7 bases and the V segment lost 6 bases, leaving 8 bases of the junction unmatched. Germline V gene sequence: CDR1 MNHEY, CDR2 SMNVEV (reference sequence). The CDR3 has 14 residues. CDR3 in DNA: TGTGCCAGCAGCTGGGACAGGGGAGGTCGTGGCTACACCTTC. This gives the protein CASSWDRGGRGYTF.

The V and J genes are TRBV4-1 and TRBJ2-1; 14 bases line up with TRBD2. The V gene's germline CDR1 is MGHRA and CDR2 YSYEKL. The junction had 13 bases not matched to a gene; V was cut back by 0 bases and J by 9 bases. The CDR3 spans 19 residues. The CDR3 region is CASSQEITPGLAGVREQFF. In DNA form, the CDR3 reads TGCGCCAGCAGCCAAGAGATCACCCCGGGACTAGCGGGAGTACGTGAGCAGTTCTTC.

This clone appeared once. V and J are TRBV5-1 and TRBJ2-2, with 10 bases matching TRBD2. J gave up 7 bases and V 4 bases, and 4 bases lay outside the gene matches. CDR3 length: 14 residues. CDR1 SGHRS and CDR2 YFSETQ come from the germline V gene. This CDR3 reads CASSRTSGGGELFF. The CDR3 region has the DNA TGCGCCAGCAGCCGGACTAGCGGAGGCGGGGAGCTGTTTTTT.

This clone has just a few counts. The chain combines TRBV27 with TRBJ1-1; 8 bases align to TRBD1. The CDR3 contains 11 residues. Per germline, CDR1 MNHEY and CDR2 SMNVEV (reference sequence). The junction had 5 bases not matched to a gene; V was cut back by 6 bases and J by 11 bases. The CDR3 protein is CASSAGGGAFF. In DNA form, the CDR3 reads TGTGCCAGCAGCGCAGGGGGCGGGGCTTTCTTT.

This CDR3 is CASSVGTGPGNTIYF. CDR3 coding DNA: TGTGCCAGCAGTGTAGGGACAGGGCCTGGAAACACCATATATTTT. V usage is TRBV6-4 and J usage is TRBJ1-3, with 9 bases lining up with TRBD1. CDR1 is MRHNA, CDR2 SNTAGT, per germline. Trimming took 4 bases from V and 2 from J; bases not matched to a gene: 3. The CDR3 covers 15 residues.

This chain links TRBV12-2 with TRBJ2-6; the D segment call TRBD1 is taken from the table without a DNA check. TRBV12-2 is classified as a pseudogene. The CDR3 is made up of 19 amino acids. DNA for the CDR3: TGTGCAAGTCGCTTAGGTACACCCCAGTCTCTCTCTGGGGCCAACGTCCTGACTTTC. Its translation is CASRLGTPQSLSGANVLTF.

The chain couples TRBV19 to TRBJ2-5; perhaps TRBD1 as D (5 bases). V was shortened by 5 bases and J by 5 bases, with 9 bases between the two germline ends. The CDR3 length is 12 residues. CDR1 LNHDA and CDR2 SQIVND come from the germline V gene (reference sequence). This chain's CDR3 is CASSQGVETQYF. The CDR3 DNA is TGTGCCAGTAGTCAGGGTGTGGAGACCCAGTACTTC.

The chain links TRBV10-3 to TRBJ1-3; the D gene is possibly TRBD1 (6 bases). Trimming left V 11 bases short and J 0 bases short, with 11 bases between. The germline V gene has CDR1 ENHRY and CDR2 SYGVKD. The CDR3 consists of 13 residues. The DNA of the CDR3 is TGTGCCGGGGGCTCGAGCTCTGGAAACACCATATATTTT. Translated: CAGGSSSGNTIYF.

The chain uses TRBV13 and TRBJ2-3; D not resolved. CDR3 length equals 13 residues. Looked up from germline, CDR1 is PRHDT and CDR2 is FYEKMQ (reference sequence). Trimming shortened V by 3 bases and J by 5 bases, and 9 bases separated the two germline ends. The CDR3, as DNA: TGTGCCAGCAGCTTGAGACACAGAGATACGCAGTATTTT. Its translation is CASSLRHRDTQYF.

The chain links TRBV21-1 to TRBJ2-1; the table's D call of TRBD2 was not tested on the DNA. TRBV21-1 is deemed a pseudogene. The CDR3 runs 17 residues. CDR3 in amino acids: CASSKGPREVSYNEQFF. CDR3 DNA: TGTGCCAGCAGCAAAGGACCGCGGGAGGTTTCCTACAATGAGCAGTTCTTC.

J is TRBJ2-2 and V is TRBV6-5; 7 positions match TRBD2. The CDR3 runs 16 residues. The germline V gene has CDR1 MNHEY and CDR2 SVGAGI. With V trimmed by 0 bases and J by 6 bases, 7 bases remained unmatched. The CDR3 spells CASSYSSRGSAGELFF. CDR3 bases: TGTGCCAGCAGTTACTCGTCCCGCGGGAGCGCCGGGGAGCTGTTTTTT.

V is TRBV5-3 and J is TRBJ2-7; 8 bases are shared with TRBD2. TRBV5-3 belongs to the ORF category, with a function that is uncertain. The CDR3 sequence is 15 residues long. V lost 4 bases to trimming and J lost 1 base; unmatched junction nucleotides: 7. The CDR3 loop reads CARSPRTSLSYEQYF. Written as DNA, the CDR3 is TGTGCCAGAAGCCCCAGGACTAGCCTTTCCTACGAGCAGTACTTC.

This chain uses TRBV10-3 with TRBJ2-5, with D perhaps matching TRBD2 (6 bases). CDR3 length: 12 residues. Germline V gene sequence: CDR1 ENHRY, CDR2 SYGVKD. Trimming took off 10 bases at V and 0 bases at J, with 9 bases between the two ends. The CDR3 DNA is TGTGCCACCCGACTAGACCAAGAGACCCAGTACTTC. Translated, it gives CATRLDQETQYF.

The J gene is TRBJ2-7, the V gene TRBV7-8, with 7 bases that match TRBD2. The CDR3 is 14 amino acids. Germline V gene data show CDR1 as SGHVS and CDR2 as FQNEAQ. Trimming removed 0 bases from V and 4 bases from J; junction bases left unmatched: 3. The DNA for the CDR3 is TGTGCCAGCAGCTTAGCGGGAGGGAGATACGAGCAGTACTTC. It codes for CASSLAGGRYEQYF. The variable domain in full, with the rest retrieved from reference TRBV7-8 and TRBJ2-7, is GAGVSQSPRYKVAKRGQDVALRCDPISGHVSLFWYQQALGQGPEFLTYFQNEAQLDKSGLPSDRFFAERPEGSVSTLKIQRTQQEDSAVYLCASSLAGGRYEQYFGPGTRLTVT.

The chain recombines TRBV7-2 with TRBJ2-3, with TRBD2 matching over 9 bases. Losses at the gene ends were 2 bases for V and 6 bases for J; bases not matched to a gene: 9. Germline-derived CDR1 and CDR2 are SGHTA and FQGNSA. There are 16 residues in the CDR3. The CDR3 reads CASSLPRTSVADTQYF. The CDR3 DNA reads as TGTGCCAGCAGCTTACCTCGGACTAGCGTAGCGGATACGCAGTATTTT.

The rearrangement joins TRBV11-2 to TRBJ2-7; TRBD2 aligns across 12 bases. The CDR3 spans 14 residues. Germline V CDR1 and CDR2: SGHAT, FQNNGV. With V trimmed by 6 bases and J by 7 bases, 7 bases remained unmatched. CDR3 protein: CASSNGGLAGEQYF. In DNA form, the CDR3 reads TGTGCCAGCAGTAATGGCGGACTAGCGGGAGAGCAGTACTTC.